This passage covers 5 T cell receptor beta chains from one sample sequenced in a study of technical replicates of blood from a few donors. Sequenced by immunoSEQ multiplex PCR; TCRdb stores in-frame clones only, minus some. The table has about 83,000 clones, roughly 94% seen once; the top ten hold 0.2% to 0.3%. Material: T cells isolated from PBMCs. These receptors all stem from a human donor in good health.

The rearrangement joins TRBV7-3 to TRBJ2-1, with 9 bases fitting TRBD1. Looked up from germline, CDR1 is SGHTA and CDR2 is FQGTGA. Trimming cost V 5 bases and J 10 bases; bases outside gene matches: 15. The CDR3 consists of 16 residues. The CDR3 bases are TGTGCCAGCAGCACGACAGGGGGTCGATCGTCAGGCGAGCAGTTCTTC. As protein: CASSTTGGRSSGEQFF.

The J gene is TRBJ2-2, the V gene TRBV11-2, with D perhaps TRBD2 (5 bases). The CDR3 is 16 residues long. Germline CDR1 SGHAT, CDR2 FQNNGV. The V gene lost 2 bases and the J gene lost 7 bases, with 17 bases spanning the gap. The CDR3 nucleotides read TGTGCCAGCAGCTTAACCACGGACGGGATGTTCGGGGAGCTGTTTTTT. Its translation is CASSLTTDGMFGELFF. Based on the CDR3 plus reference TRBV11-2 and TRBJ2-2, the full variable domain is EAGVAQSPRYKIIEKRQSVAFWCNPISGHATLYWYQQILGQGPKLLIQFQNNGVVDDSQLPKDRFSAERLKGVDSTLKIQPAKLEDSAVYLCASSLTTDGMFGELFFGEGSRLTVL.

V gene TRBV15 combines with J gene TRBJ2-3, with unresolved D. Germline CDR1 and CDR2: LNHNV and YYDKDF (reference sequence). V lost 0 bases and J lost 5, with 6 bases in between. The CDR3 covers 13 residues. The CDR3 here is CATSRDLGDTQYF. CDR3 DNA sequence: TGTGCCACCAGCAGAGATCTCGGAGATACGCAGTATTTT.

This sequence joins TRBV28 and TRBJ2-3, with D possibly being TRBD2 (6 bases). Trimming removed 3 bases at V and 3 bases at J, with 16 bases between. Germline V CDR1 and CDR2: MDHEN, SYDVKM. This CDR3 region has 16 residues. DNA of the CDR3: TGTGCCAGCAGTTTTGGCGGGGAGGACCGAACAGATACGCAGTATTTT. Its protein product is CASSFGGEDRTDTQYF.

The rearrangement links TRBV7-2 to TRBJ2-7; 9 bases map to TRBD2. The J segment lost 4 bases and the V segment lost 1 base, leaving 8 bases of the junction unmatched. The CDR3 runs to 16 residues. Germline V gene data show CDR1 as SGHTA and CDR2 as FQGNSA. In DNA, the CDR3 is TGTGCCAGCAGCTTAGATCTGACTAGCGGACTTTACGAGCAGTACTTC. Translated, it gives CASSLDLTSGLYEQYF.